This TCR beta chain was obtained from a study of blood T cell repertoires in COVID-19. Method: immunoSEQ multiplex PCR; TCRdb's copy keeps in-frame clones and lacks some. The sample carries under 250,000 clones, 85% recorded once. Deletions cut 4 bases from V and 2 bases from J, with 13 bases between. Germline V gives CDR1 SGDLS, CDR2 YYNGEE. This CDR3 spans 14 amino acids. This rearrangement joins TRBV9 to TRBJ2-7, with a possible D match to TRBD1 (6 bases). The clonotype comes from a man in his forties or fifties with COVID-19, enrolled during active disease. What was sequenced was peripheral blood. CDR3 sequence (DNA): TGTGCCAGCAGCACCCCGGACAGACCCTACGAGCAGTACTTC. The encoded protein is CASSTPDRPYEQYF.